The 14 T cell receptor beta chains in this list originate from one sample, sequenced in a study of tumor-infiltrating lymphocytes in primary liver carcinoma. Germline DNA was extracted alongside blood RNA, which was obtained from unsorted whole blood. The authors made TCR beta cDNA from about 500 ng total RNA with a constant-region primer. Generation of the TCR beta libraries relied on three nested multiplex PCR rounds using slightly modified ARM-PCR. With TRBV1-TRBV30 forward primers and a C-beta reverse primer, the first two PCR rounds were run for 10 cycles each. One entry per CDR3 protein, called by TCRdb with MiXCR from the multiplex PCR reads. Here the sample spans fewer than 400,000 distinct CDR3 sequences, approximately 58% being singletons. The sample was peripheral blood. These receptors were collected from a woman aged 30 to 39 with primary liver carcinoma and hepatitis B virus infection.

Notes on this clonotype: The junction differs from germline at one of its ends, possibly a read error. The chain recombines TRBV4-3 with TRBJ1-5, with D hard to call. The CDR3 runs to 17 residues. Germline CDR1 reads LGHNA; CDR2 reads YSLEER. The CDR3 loop is CACSQDFTATAAQPQHF. The CDR3 DNA reads as TGCGCCTGCAGCCAAGATTTTACGGCCACAGCGGCTCAGCCCCAGCATTTT.

Concerning this clonotype itself: A much larger clone sits a single nucleotide away, making a read error possible. This chain joins TRBV6-5 and TRBJ2-1; TRBD2 aligns across 16 bases. Germline V lookup: CDR1 MNHEY, CDR2 SVGAGI. The CDR3 totals 15 residues. CDR3 residues: CTSSFGTSGRVEQFF. Here the CDR3 DNA reads TGTACCAGCAGCTTCGGGACTAGCGGGAGGGTTGAGCAGTTCTTC.

Concerning this clonotype itself: A clone one base away is much larger, so this may be a read error. J is TRBJ2-1 and V is TRBV12-3 or TRBV12-4; D not resolved. The CDR3 is made up of 12 amino acids. CDR3 sequence reads: CANSLDGYEQFF. CDR3 sequence (DNA): TGTGCCAACAGTTTAGACGGCTATGAGCAGTTCTTC.

V and J are TRBV29-1 and TRBJ2-7; D gene ambiguous. Germline CDR1 reads SQVTM; CDR2 reads ANQGSEA. The length of the CDR3 is 13 residues. CDR3 region: CRALTPLDYEQYF. The CDR3 region has the DNA TGCAGGGCCCTAACCCCACTTGACTACGAGCAGTACTTC.

On this clonotype itself: This CDR3 is missing its conserved last phenylalanine or tryptophan, likely due to a read error. For the CDR3, the DNA is TGCGCCAGCAGTGCCAATGCGGGAGCAACAAACATTCAGTACCTC. It translates to CASSANAGATNIQYL. The chain carries TRBV4-3 and TRBJ2-4; 7 positions agree with TRBD2. CDR1 LGHNA and CDR2 YSLEER come from the germline V gene. CDR3 length equals 15 residues. The V gene end was trimmed by 6 bases and the J gene end by 6 bases; junction bases not matched to a gene: 11.

The CDR3 loop reads CASSHLGRSNSPLHF. CDR3 sequence (DNA): TGTGCCAGCAGCCACCTCGGGAGGAGTAACTCACCCCTCCACTTT. The rearrangement links TRBV5-8 to TRBJ1-6; the D is unclear. Per the germline V gene, CDR1 is SGHTS and CDR2 is YDEGEE. The V and J ends lost 4 bases and 10 bases respectively, with 18 bases between them. The CDR3 totals 15 residues. The full variable domain, completed using reference TRBV5-8 and TRBJ1-6, is EAGVTQSPTHLIKTRGQQATLRCSPISGHTSVYWYQQALGLGLQFLLWYDEGEERNRGNFPPRFSGRQFPNYSSELNVNALELEDSALYLCASSHLGRSNSPLHFGNGTRLTVT.

This clonotype was counted ten times or more. The chain links TRBV4-3 to TRBJ1-6; TRBD1 matches 7 bases. This CDR3 region has 16 residues. The V segment lost 2 bases and the J segment 8 bases; nucleotides outside the gene matches: 9. The V gene's germline CDR1 is LGHNA and CDR2 YSLEER. The CDR3 DNA reads TGCGCCAGCAGCCAACAGCTGCCAGGGGGGGATTCACCCCTCCACTTT. Its protein product is CASSQQLPGGDSPLHF.

This chain uses TRBV12-5 with TRBJ2-1; TRBD2 aligns across 12 bases. The germline gives CDR1 LGHNT, CDR2 FRNRAP. Unmatched junction bases numbered 15, after V lost 7 bases and J lost 8 bases. There are 17 residues in the CDR3. The CDR3 sequence: CASASELAGGLWDEQFF. The CDR3 DNA follows: TGTGCTAGTGCTTCGGAGCTAGCGGGAGGGCTGTGGGATGAGCAGTTCTTC.

This clonotype was seen more than once but under ten times. This chain connects TRBV5-4 to TRBJ2-3, with D possibly matching TRBD1 (6 bases). This CDR3 is 16 amino acids long. Germline CDR1 and CDR2: SGHNT and YYREEE (reference sequence). V lost 4 bases and J 2 bases, leaving 17 bases between the germline ends. The DNA of the CDR3 is TGTGCCAGCAGCCAATGGAAGACAGGAAACACAGATACGCAGTATTTT. As protein: CASSQWKTGNTDTQYF.

For this clonotype: Compared with germline, one end of the junction differs, possibly owing to a read error. The genes are TRBV12-3 or TRBV12-4 and TRBJ2-2; D possibly corresponds to TRBD2 (5 bases). The CDR3 spans 14 residues. This CDR3 is CASCNRQGSGELFF. The CDR3 DNA follows: TGTGCCAGCTGCAACAGACAAGGATCCGGGGAGCTGTTTTTC.

This rearrangement joins TRBV12-3 or TRBV12-4 to TRBJ2-2; D is undetermined. This CDR3 region has 15 residues. The germline V and J ends were trimmed by 8 bases and 0 bases, with 13 bases remaining between them. CDR3 region: CASQMGLSNTGELFF. The CDR3 coding sequence is TGTGCCAGCCAGATGGGTCTTTCGAACACCGGGGAGCTGTTTTTT.

With regard to this clonotype: This could be a read error, since a much larger clone is one nucleotide away. The chain recombines TRBV29-1 with TRBJ2-3, with no clear D. Trimming left V 7 bases short and J 4 bases short, with 21 bases between. Germline-derived CDR1 and CDR2 are SQVTM and ANQGSEA. The CDR3 covers 15 residues. The CDR3 reads CSAEAWISLADTQYF. In DNA, the CDR3 is TGCAGCGCCGAAGCCTGGATTAGCCTTGCAGATACGCAGTATTTT.

This clonotype was found many times. The chain couples TRBV29-1 to TRBJ2-1; no firm D call. Looked up from germline, CDR1 is SQVTM and CDR2 is ANQGSEA. Trimming shortened V by 6 bases and J by 6 bases, and 9 bases separated the two germline ends. CDR3 size: 11 residues. The CDR3 is CSVLVSNEQFF. The CDR3 coding sequence is TGCAGCGTCTTGGTGAGCAATGAGCAGTTCTTC.

The count of this clonotype is one. A read error is possible here, since a much larger clone lies one base away. The chain recombines TRBV6-6 with TRBJ1-2; TRBD1 is a possible D gene (5 bases). Germline V lookup: CDR1 MNHNY, CDR2 SVGAGI (reference sequence). The CDR3 length is 13 residues. The CDR3 nucleotides read TGTGTCAGCAGTGAATGGCAGGGCGATGGCTACACCTTC. Protein sequence: CVSSEWQGDGYTF.